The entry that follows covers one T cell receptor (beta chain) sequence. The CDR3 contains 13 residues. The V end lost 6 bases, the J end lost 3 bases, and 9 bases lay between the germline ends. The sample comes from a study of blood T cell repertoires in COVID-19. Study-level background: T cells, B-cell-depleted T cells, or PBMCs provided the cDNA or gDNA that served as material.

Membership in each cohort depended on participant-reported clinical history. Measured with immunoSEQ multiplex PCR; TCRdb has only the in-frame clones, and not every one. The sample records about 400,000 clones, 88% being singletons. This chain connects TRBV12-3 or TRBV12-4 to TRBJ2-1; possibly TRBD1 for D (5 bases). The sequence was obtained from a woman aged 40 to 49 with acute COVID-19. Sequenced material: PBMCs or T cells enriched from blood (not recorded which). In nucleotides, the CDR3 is TGTGCCAGCAGACACAGGAACTACAATGAGCAGTTCTTC. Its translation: CASRHRNYNEQFF.